Presented here are 32 T cell receptor beta chains from one specimen sequenced in a study of T cell responses to AZD1222 COVID-19 vaccine. Sequencing was performed with immunoSEQ multiplex PCR; in TCRdb, only in-frame clones are kept and a portion is missing. The sample yields roughly 120,000 clones, around 83% seen once. This material consisted of peripheral blood, taken 28 days after the second AZD1222 dose. These receptors were obtained from an adult who received the AZD1222 COVID-19 vaccine.

The chain has TRBV11-2 and TRBJ2-3, with a tentative D call TRBD2 (6 bases). Germline-derived CDR1 and CDR2 are SGHAT and FQNNGV. The CDR3 consists of 16 residues. V lost 2 bases and J 2 bases, leaving 14 bases between the germline ends. For the CDR3, the DNA is TGTGCCAGCAGCTTAAGAGGCGGGGCGTACACAGATACGCAGTATTTT. It translates to CASSLRGGAYTDTQYF.

The V and J genes are TRBV19 and TRBJ1-3; possibly TRBD1 for D (5 bases). The CDR3 is 17 amino acids. Germline loops: CDR1 LNHDA, CDR2 SQIVND (reference sequence). The germline V and J ends were trimmed by 2 bases and 0 bases, with 14 bases remaining between them. CDR3 sequence reads: CASSITAGSVSGNTIYF. CDR3 nucleotide sequence: TGTGCCAGTAGTATAACTGCAGGGAGCGTCTCTGGAAACACCATATATTTT. The whole variable domain, remainder taken from reference TRBV19 and TRBJ1-3, is DGGITQSPKYLFRKEGQNVTLSCEQNLNHDAMYWYRQDPGQGLRLIYYSQIVNDFQKGDIAEGYSVSREKKESFPLTVTSAQKNPTAFYLCASSITAGSVSGNTIYFGEGSWLTVV.

The chain carries TRBV10-1 and TRBJ1-5, with D uncertain. CDR3 length equals 11 residues. Trimming stripped 6 bases from V and 4 bases from J, with 4 bases between. Per the germline V gene, CDR1 is WNHNN and CDR2 is SYGVQD (reference sequence). The CDR3 DNA is TGCGCCAGCAGCGCGAATCAGCCCCAGCATTTT. This codes for CASSANQPQHF.

V is TRBV4-3 and J is TRBJ1-4; D is perhaps TRBD1 (5 bases). Trimming cost V 4 bases and J 2 bases, with 14 bases left between them. The CDR3 runs 16 residues. Germline V gene lookup returns CDR1 LGHNA and CDR2 YSLEER. CDR3 in amino acids: CASSPGRGATNEKLFF. The CDR3 region has the DNA TGCGCCAGCAGCCCGGGGAGAGGGGCTACTAATGAAAAACTGTTTTTT.

The CDR3 DNA follows: TGTGCCACCAGCAGAGTGCAGGGTGACACCGGGGAGCTGTTTTTT. Protein: CATSRVQGDTGELFF. J is TRBJ2-2 and V is TRBV15; possibly TRBD1 for D (5 bases). Germline CDR1 reads LNHNV; CDR2 reads YYDKDF (reference sequence). The CDR3 loop spans 15 amino acids. V lost 1 base and J lost 3, with 9 bases in between. The variable domain in full, completed from reference TRBV15 and TRBJ2-2, reads DAMVIQNPRYQVTQFGKPVTLSCSQTLNHNVMYWYQQKSSQAPKLLFHYYDKDFNNEADTPDNFQSRRPNTSFCFLDIRSPGLGDTAMYLCATSRVQGDTGELFFGEGSRLTVL.

The gene calls are TRBV11-2 and TRBJ1-2; tentative D call: TRBD1 (5 bases). Deletions cut 5 bases from V and 5 bases from J, with 12 bases between. The CDR3 is 13 amino acids. Germline CDR1 and CDR2: SGHAT and FQNNGV. The CDR3 sequence: CASSPLGGYGYTF. In nucleotides, the CDR3 is TGTGCCAGCAGCCCCCTTGGGGGGTATGGCTACACCTTC.

This chain joins TRBV19 and TRBJ1-2, with a weak D call TRBD1 (5 bases). V dropped 8 bases and J dropped 5 bases, with 12 bases sitting between them. Germline V gives CDR1 LNHDA, CDR2 SQIVND (reference sequence). This CDR3 region has 12 residues. The DNA for the CDR3 is TGTGCCAGTTCCCCTTCAGGGTATGGCTACACCTTC. It specifies CASSPSGYGYTF.

The V gene is TRBV7-2, the J gene TRBJ2-7; 9 bases line up with TRBD2. CDR1 is SGHTA, CDR2 FQGNSA, per germline. The CDR3 loop spans 14 amino acids. Trimming took 3 bases from V and 2 from J; bases not matched to a gene: 2. The chain's CDR3 is CASSFSGGTYEQYF. CDR3 DNA sequence: TGTGCCAGCAGCTTTAGCGGGGGAACCTACGAGCAGTACTTC.

This chain uses TRBV2 with TRBJ2-4; D remains unclear. The V gene's germline CDR1 is SNHLY and CDR2 FYNNEI. This CDR3 has 17 amino acids. V was pared by 0 bases and J by 3 bases, with 15 bases between. CDR3: CASSEALERGGKNIQYF. Here the CDR3 DNA reads TGTGCCAGCAGTGAAGCGCTTGAGAGAGGTGGCAAAAACATTCAGTACTTC.

V gene TRBV3-1 (or the pseudogene TRBV3-2) combines with J gene TRBJ1-2; D gene uncertain. The CDR3 is made up of 16 amino acids. CDR1 LGHDT and CDR2 YNNKEL come from the germline V gene (reference sequence). V was cut by 4 bases and J by 7 bases, with 22 bases left in between. The CDR3 DNA sequence: TGTGCCAGCAGCCTTACTCCAACACCCTTCGGCAGTGGCTACACCTTC. Its translation: CASSLTPTPFGSGYTF.

This rearrangement joins TRBV9 to TRBJ1-3; D is unresolved. Germline CDR1 reads SGDLS; CDR2 reads YYNGEE. The CDR3 runs to 16 residues. Trimming cost V 0 bases and J 0 bases, with 10 bases left between them. The CDR3 sequence: CASSVGSRSSGNTIYF. In DNA form, the CDR3 reads TGTGCCAGCAGCGTAGGAAGTAGGAGCTCTGGAAACACCATATATTTT.

This sequence joins TRBV6-2 or TRBV6-3 and TRBJ1-5, with D perhaps matching TRBD1 (5 bases). Trimming removed 6 bases from V and 3 bases from J, with 21 bases in between. The CDR3 length is 17 residues. Germline-derived CDR1 and CDR2 are MNHEY and SVGEGT. This chain's CDR3 is CASSPGRRDFPNQPQHF. The CDR3, as DNA: TGTGCCAGCAGCCCCGGACGCCGGGACTTCCCCAATCAGCCCCAGCATTTT.

CDR3 coding DNA: TGTGCCAGCAGCGTAGGTTCCTCAACTGTTTCACCCCTCCACTTT. Translating gives CASSVGSSTVSPLHF. The V call is TRBV9, the J call TRBJ1-6; D unresolved. The CDR3 spans 15 residues. V lost 0 bases and J 9 bases, leaving 13 bases between the germline ends. CDR1 is SGDLS and CDR2 is YYNGEE in the germline V gene.

The chain combines TRBV19 with TRBJ2-2; TRBD1 matches 7 bases. This CDR3 contains 14 residues. Germline CDR1 reads LNHDA; CDR2 reads SQIVND (reference sequence). The V segment lost 9 bases and the J segment 1 base; nucleotides outside the gene matches: 5. The CDR3 nucleotides are TGTGCCAGCGCCCGGGACAGGAACACCGGGGAGCTGTTTTTT. Translated: CASARDRNTGELFF.

The chain combines TRBV5-1 with TRBJ1-1; D unclear. This CDR3 is built from 15 residues. The germline V gene encodes CDR1 SGHRS and CDR2 YFSETQ. Trimming took off 2 bases at V and 2 bases at J, with 13 bases between the two ends. The CDR3, as DNA: TGCGCCAGCAGCTTTGACGGGATCTTTAACACTGAAGCTTTCTTT. It yields the protein CASSFDGIFNTEAFF.

The chain employs TRBV7-2 and TRBJ2-7; D is perhaps TRBD2 (5 bases). Germline-derived CDR1 and CDR2 are SGHTA and FQGNSA. The CDR3 length is 14 residues. V dropped 1 base and J dropped 2 bases, with 9 bases sitting between them. The CDR3 sequence: CASSLGRSPYEQYF. CDR3 DNA sequence: TGTGCCAGCAGCTTAGGGAGGAGCCCCTACGAGCAGTACTTC.

The genes are TRBV3-1 (or the pseudogene TRBV3-2) and TRBJ1-2; D gene uncertain. The CDR3 has 13 residues. Between the trimmed V and J ends, which lost 4 bases and 6 bases, there was a span of 12 bases. The germline V gene encodes CDR1 LGHDT and CDR2 YNNKEL (reference sequence). The CDR3 DNA reads as TGTGCCAGCAGCCTCCGAGGGTTGGATGGCTACACCTTC. Protein sequence: CASSLRGLDGYTF.

The chain uses TRBV5-1 and TRBJ1-6, with 10 bases that match TRBD1. From germline, CDR1 is SGHRS and CDR2 YFSETQ. CDR3 length equals 17 residues. The ends lost 0 bases at V and 7 bases at J; junction bases unmatched: 7. The CDR3 nucleotides are TGCGCCAGCAGCTTGGCGACCGGGACAGGGGTAAATTCACCCCTCCACTTT. Residues: CASSLATGTGVNSPLHF.

This sequence joins TRBV5-1 and TRBJ2-7, with 8 bases lining up with TRBD1. Germline CDR1 and CDR2: SGHRS and YFSETQ. After removal of 4 bases from V and 2 bases from J, the junction contained 11 bases not matched to a gene. The CDR3 loop spans 16 amino acids. CDR3 nucleotide sequence: TGCGCCAGCAGCCCAGGTTCCGGACAGGGAGCCTACGAGCAGTACTTC. Its protein product is CASSPGSGQGAYEQYF.

V is TRBV7-6 and J is TRBJ2-7; D may match TRBD1 or TRBD2 (6 bases each). V was shortened by 5 bases and J by 1 base, with 15 bases between the two germline ends. Germline values: CDR1 SGHVS, CDR2 FNYEAQ. This CDR3 region has 15 residues. The CDR3 region is CASSLQRGPSYEQYF. The CDR3 DNA reads TGTGCCAGCAGCCTTCAACGGGGGCCTTCCTACGAGCAGTACTTC.

The count of this clone is one. This chain joins TRBV6-6 and TRBJ2-7; TRBD1 matches 9 bases. CDR3 length: 14 residues. V lost 6 bases to trimming and J lost 2 bases; unmatched junction nucleotides: 5. Germline V gene lookup returns CDR1 MNHNY and CDR2 SVGAGI (reference sequence). CDR3 DNA sequence: TGTGCCAGCAGAACGACAGGGGGTGCCTACGAGCAGTACTTC. Its protein is CASRTTGGAYEQYF.

This clone rates as medium-sized. This chain connects TRBV7-6 to TRBJ1-1; D remains unclear. Per the germline V gene, CDR1 is SGHVS and CDR2 is FNYEAQ. The length of the CDR3 is 15 residues. The V gene lost 2 bases and the J gene lost 2 bases, with 12 bases spanning the gap. The CDR3 region has the DNA TGTGCCAGCAGCTTATATAACAGAATTAACACTGAAGCTTTCTTT. Translating gives CASSLYNRINTEAFF.

The rearrangement joins TRBV9 to TRBJ2-6, with D uncertain. V lost 1 base to trimming and J lost 0 bases, with 5 bases between them. CDR1 is SGDLS and CDR2 is YYNGEE in the germline V gene. The CDR3 runs to 15 residues. The CDR3 protein is CASSVRGSGANVLTF. In DNA, the CDR3 is TGTGCCAGCAGCGTAAGAGGCTCTGGGGCCAACGTCCTGACTTTC.

V usage is TRBV6-5 and J usage is TRBJ2-7; D may be TRBD1 or TRBD2 (5 bases each). Trimming pared 7 bases from V and 2 bases from J, leaving 15 bases between. CDR1 is MNHEY and CDR2 is SVGAGI in the germline V gene. This CDR3 has 14 amino acids. The CDR3 nucleotides are TGTGCCAGCAAAAAGGGACGGCAAACCTACGAGCAGTACTTC. It translates to CASKKGRQTYEQYF.

CDR3 region: CASRFDSAGGYTF. CDR3 DNA sequence: TGTGCCAGCAGATTTGACAGTGCCGGGGGCTACACCTTC. This chain uses TRBV7-9 with TRBJ1-2, with D perhaps matching TRBD1 (5 bases). With 6 bases removed from V and 8 bases from J, the gap between germline ends came to 16 bases. The CDR3 is 13 residues long. Germline loops: CDR1 SEHNR, CDR2 FQNEAQ (reference sequence).

This CDR3 reads CASSPGQGRYYGYTF. The DNA for the CDR3 is TGTGCCAGCAGTCCCGGACAGGGGCGTTACTATGGCTACACCTTC. The chain uses TRBV28 and TRBJ1-2; 9 positions agree with TRBD1. The CDR3 extends over 15 amino acids. J lost 3 bases, V lost 5 bases, and 7 bases had no gene match. Germline V gives CDR1 MDHEN, CDR2 SYDVKM.

This chain links TRBV4-3 with TRBJ1-5, with D unclear. The CDR3 contains 12 residues. Germline V CDR1 and CDR2: LGHNA, YSLEER. The ends were cut back, 2 bases at V and 10 bases at J, with 9 bases in the middle. In DNA form, the CDR3 reads TGCGCCAGCAGCCAACATATCACCCCCCAGCATTTT. Translation: CASSQHITPQHF.

This chain links TRBV19 with TRBJ2-3; D might be TRBD1 (6 bases). There are 15 residues in the CDR3. Trimming removed 10 bases at V and 0 bases at J, with 17 bases between. Germline V gene lookup returns CDR1 LNHDA and CDR2 SQIVND (reference sequence). CDR3 residues: CATLDRIASTDTQYF. The CDR3 nucleotides are TGTGCCACCCTTGACAGGATCGCTAGCACAGATACGCAGTATTTT.

The chain couples TRBV3-1 (or the pseudogene TRBV3-2) to TRBJ1-3; 8 nucleotides line up with TRBD1. J gave up 8 bases and V 4 bases, and 7 bases lay outside the gene matches. Germline V gene sequence: CDR1 LGHDT, CDR2 YNNKEL (reference sequence). CDR3 length: 14 amino acids. The CDR3 DNA follows: TGTGCCAGCAGCCGACCGGACAGGGCGGACACCATATATTTT. It yields the protein CASSRPDRADTIYF.

V gene TRBV9 combines with J gene TRBJ1-4; D is possibly TRBD1 (5 bases). The germline gives CDR1 SGDLS, CDR2 YYNGEE. This CDR3 region has 16 residues. Trimming took off 0 bases at V and 4 bases at J, with 13 bases between the two ends. CDR3 sequence (DNA): TGTGCCAGCAGCGTAGGTCGTAAGGGGAGTAATGAAAAACTGTTTTTT. Its translation: CASSVGRKGSNEKLFF.

The V gene is TRBV3-1 (or the pseudogene TRBV3-2), the J gene TRBJ2-3; TRBD1 is a possible D gene (6 bases). Germline CDR1 and CDR2: LGHDT and YNNKEL (reference sequence). V gave up 4 bases and J gave up 2 bases, with 16 bases separating them. This CDR3 is 16 amino acids long. The CDR3 loop reads CASSRDIPATTDTQYF. The CDR3 bases are TGTGCCAGCAGCCGGGACATTCCCGCCACCACAGATACGCAGTATTTT.

This chain joins TRBV4-1 and TRBJ2-3; 8 positions agree with TRBD2. The CDR3 sequence is 16 residues long. With 4 bases clipped from V and 4 bases from J, the junction kept 10 bases outside the gene matches. Per germline, CDR1 MGHRA and CDR2 YSYEKL. CDR3 DNA sequence: TGCGCCAGCAGCCTCAACCCGGGGGGGGCGGCAGATACGCAGTATTTT. This gives the protein CASSLNPGGAADTQYF.